This section outlines one TCR beta chain sequence together with its context. The antigen remains unidentified. These data are taken from a study of T cell repertoires in cytomegalovirus infection. Study-wide background: Through public TCR beta signatures, both CMV infection and matching HLA type were indicated. Overall study results and limits: Within the response measured ex vivo, HLA-C-restricted CMV-specific TCR beta clonotypes were dominant. There were carriers of CMV plus the relevant HLA, and cumulative public TCR beta family frequency identified them.

TCRdb re-called the reads through MiXCR, storing one row per CDR3 protein. The sample carries around 490,000 distinct CDR3 sequences, approximately 26% recorded once. The sequence was obtained from a human donor in good health (CMV status not recorded). Some clones in this sample may be carry-over from other donors' samples. Input material: PBMCs.

CDR3 bases: TGTGCCAGTAGTATTACACCCACCACCCAGTACTTC. Amino acids: CASSITPTTQYF. V usage is TRBV19 and J usage is TRBJ2-5; D is uncertain. From germline, CDR1 is LNHDA and CDR2 SQIVND (reference sequence). The CDR3 is 12 residues long. Trimming stripped 3 bases from V and 8 bases from J, with 10 bases between.